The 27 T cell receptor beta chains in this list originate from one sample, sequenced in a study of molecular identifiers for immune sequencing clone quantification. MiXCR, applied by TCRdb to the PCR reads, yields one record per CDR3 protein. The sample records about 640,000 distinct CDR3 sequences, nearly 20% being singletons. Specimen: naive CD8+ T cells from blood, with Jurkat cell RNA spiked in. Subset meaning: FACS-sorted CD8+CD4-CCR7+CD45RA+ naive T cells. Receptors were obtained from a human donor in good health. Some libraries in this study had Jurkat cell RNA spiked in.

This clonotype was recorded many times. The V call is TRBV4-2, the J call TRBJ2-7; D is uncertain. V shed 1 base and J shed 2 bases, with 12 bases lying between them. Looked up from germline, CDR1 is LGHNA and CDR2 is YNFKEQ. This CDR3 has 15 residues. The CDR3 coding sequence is TGTGCCAGCAGCCAAGTGAAGGACGGACCCTACGAGCAGTACTTC. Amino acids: CASSQVKDGPYEQYF.

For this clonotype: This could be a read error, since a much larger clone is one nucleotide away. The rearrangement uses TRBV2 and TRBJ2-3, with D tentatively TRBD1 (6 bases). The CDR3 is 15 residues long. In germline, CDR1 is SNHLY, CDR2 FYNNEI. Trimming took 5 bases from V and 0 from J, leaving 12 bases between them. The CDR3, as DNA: TGTGCCAGCAGTCCTATGGGGGCTAGCACAGATACGCAGTATTTT. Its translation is CASSPMGASTDTQYF.

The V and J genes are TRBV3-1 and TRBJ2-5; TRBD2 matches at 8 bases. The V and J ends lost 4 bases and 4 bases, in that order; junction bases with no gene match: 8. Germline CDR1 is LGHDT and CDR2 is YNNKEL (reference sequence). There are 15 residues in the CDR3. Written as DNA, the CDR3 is TGTGCCAGCAGCCGAATCACTAGCGGACCAGAGACCCAGTACTTC. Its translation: CASSRITSGPETQYF.

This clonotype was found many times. Here the CDR3 DNA reads TGCAGCGTTGCAACTACAAGCTCCTACGAGCAGTACTTC. It yields the protein CSVATTSSYEQYF. V gene TRBV29-1 combines with J gene TRBJ2-7; no clear D. The germline V and J ends were trimmed by 4 bases and 0 bases, with 10 bases remaining between them. The CDR3 runs 13 residues. Germline CDR1 reads SQVTM; CDR2 reads ANQGSEA.

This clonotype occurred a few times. CDR3 in amino acids: CSAPVSPGTTNYEQYF. The CDR3 bases are TGCAGTGCCCCGGTTTCCCCCGGGACTACCAACTACGAGCAGTACTTC. V is TRBV20-1 and J is TRBJ2-7; 7 bases are a match to TRBD2. Germline trimming cut 6 bases from V and 3 bases from J; bases unmatched to any gene: 17. Germline-derived CDR1 and CDR2 are DFQATT and SNEGSKA (reference sequence). The CDR3 is made up of 16 amino acids.

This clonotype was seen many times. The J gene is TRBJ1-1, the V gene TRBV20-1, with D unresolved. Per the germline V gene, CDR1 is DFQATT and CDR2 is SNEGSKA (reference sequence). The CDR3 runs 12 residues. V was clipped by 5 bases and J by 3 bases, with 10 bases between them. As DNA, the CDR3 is TGCAGTGCTGGGGTTTTGTACACTGAAGCTTTCTTT. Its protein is CSAGVLYTEAFF.

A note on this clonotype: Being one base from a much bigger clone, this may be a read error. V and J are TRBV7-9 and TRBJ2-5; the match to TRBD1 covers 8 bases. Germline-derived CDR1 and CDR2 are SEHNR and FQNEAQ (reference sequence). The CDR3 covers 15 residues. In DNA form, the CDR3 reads TGTGCCAGCAGCTTAGTAGGACAGGGTGAAGAGACCCAGTGCTTC. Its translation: CASSLVGQGEETQCF.

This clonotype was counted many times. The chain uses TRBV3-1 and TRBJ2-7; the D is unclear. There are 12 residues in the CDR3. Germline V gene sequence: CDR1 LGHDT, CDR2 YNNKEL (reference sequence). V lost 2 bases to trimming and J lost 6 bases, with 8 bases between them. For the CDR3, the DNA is TGTGCCAGCAGCCAAACCGGGCCCGAGCAGTACTTC. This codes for CASSQTGPEQYF.

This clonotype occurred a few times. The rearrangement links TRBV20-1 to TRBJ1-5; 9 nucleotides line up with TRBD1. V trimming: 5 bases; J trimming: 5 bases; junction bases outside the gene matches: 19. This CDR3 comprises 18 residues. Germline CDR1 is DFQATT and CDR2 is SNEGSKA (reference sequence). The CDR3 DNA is TGCAGTGCTCCAACCGGGACAGGGTCCCAGTGGGGGGATCAGCCCCAGCATTTT. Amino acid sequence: CSAPTGTGSQWGDQPQHF.

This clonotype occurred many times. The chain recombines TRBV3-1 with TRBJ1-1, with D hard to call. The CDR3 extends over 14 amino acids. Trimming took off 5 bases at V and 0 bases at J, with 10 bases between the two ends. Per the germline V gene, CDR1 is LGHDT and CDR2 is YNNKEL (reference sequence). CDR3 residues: CASSSPSMNTEAFF. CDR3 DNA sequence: TGTGCCAGCAGCTCGCCGTCCATGAACACTGAAGCTTTCTTT.

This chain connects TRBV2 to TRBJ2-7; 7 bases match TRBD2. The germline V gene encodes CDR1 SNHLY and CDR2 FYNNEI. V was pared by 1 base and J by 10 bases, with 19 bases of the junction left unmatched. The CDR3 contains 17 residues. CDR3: CASSEVEVRVGEGTQYF. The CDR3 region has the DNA TGTGCCAGCAGTGAAGTGGAGGTCAGAGTAGGGGAGGGGACTCAGTACTTC.

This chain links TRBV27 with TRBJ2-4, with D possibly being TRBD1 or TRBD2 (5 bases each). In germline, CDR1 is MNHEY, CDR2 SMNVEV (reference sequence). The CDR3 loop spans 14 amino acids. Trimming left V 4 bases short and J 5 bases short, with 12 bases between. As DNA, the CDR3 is TGTGCCAGCAGTTCCCCGGGACGTGAAAACATTCAGTACTTC. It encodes CASSSPGRENIQYF.

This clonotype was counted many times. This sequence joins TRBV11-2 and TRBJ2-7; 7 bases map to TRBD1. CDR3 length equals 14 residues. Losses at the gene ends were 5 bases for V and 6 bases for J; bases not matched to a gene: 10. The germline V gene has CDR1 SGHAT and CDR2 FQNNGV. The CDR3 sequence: CASSLPTGTGEQYF. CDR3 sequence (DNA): TGTGCCAGCAGCCTCCCGACAGGGACGGGCGAGCAGTACTTC.

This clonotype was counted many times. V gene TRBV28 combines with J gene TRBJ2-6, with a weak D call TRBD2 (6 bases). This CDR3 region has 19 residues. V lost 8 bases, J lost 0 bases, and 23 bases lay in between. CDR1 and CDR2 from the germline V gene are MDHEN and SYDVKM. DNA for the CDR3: TGTGCCAGCGGGTTAGCACTAGCCGCAGGGAACTCTGGGGCCAACGTCCTGACTTTC. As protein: CASGLALAAGNSGANVLTF.

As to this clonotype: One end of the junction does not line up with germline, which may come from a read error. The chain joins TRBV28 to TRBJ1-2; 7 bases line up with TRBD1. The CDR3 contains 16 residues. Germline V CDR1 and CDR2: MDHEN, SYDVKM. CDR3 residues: CASSSPLSTGTYGFTF. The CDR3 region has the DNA TGTGCCAGCAGTTCACCCCTCTCGACAGGGACCTATGGCTTCACCTTC.

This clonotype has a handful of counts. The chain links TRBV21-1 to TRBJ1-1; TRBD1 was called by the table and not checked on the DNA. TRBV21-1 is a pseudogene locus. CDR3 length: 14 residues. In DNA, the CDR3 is TGTGCCAGCAGCACACAGGGACAGGTCACTGAAGCTTTCTTT. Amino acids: CASSTQGQVTEAFF.

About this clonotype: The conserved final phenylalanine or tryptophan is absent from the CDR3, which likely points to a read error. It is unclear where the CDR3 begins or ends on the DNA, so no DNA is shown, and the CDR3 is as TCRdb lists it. The CDR3 is CATGWTAPGTL. The J gene is TRBJ1-2, the V gene TRBV19; the DNA was not compared with TRBD1, the D call given in the table. Germline CDR1 and CDR2: LNHDA and SQIVND (reference sequence). The CDR3 is 11 amino acids in total, end residues counted.

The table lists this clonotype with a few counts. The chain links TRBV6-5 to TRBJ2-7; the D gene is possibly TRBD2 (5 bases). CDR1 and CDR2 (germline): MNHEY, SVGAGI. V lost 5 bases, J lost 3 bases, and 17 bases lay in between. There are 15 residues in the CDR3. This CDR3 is CASSRTQTGDYEQYF. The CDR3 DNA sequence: TGTGCCAGCAGTCGCACCCAAACCGGGGACTACGAGCAGTACTTC.

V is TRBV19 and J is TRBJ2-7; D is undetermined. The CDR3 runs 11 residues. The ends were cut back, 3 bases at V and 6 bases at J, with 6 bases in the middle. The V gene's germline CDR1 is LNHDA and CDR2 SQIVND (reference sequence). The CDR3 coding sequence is TGTGCCAGTAGTATGGGCCTCGAGCAGTACTTC. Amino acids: CASSMGLEQYF.

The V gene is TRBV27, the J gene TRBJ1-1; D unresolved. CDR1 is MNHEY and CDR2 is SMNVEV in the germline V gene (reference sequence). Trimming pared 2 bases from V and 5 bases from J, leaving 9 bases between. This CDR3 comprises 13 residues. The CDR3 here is CASSLRAETEAFF. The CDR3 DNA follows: TGTGCCAGCAGTTTAAGGGCAGAGACTGAAGCTTTCTTT.

CDR3 region: CASSRLADDEQFF. CDR3 nucleotide sequence: TGTGCCAGCAGCCGACTAGCGGACGATGAGCAGTTCTTC. This sequence joins TRBV14 and TRBJ2-1; 9 bases line up with TRBD2. The CDR3 is 13 amino acids. Per germline, CDR1 SGHDN and CDR2 FVKESK. The V and J ends lost 4 bases and 8 bases, in that order; junction bases with no gene match: 3.

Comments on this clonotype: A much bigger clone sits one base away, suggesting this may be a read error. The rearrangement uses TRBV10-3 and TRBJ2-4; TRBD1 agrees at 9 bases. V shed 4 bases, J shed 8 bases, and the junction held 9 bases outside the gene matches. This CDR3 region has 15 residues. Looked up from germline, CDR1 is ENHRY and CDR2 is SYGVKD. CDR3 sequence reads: CAISVPGQGTDIQYF. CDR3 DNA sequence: TGTGCCATCAGTGTGCCGGGACAGGGAACGGACATTCAGTACTTC.

This chain's CDR3 is CASSSPGTSPYEQYF. The CDR3 coding sequence is TGTGCCAGCAGCTCCCCGGGGACCAGCCCCTACGAGCAGTACTTC. The chain has TRBV7-6 and TRBJ2-7; D tentatively fits TRBD1 or TRBD2 (5 bases each). V was cut by 4 bases and J by 2 bases, with 15 bases left in between. The CDR3 length is 15 residues. Germline V gene data show CDR1 as SGHVS and CDR2 as FNYEAQ.

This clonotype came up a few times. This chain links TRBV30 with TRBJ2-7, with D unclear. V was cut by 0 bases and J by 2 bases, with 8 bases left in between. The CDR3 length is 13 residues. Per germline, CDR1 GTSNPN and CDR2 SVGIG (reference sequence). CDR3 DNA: TGTGCCTGGAGTGTACTCCCAGCCTACGAGCAGTACTTC. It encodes CAWSVLPAYEQYF.

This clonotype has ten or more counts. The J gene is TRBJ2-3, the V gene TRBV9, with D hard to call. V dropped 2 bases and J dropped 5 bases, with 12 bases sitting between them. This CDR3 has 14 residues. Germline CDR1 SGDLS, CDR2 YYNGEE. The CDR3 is CASSVSGDLDTQYF. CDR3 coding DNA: TGTGCCAGCAGCGTCAGTGGCGACTTAGATACGCAGTATTTT.

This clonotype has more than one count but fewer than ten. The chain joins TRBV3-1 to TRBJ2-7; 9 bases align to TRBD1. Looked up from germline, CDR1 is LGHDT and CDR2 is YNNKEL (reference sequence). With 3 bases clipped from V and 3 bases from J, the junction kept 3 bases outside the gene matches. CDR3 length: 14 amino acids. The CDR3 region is CASSHGTGFYEQYF. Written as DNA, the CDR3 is TGTGCCAGCAGCCACGGGACAGGGTTCTACGAGCAGTACTTC.

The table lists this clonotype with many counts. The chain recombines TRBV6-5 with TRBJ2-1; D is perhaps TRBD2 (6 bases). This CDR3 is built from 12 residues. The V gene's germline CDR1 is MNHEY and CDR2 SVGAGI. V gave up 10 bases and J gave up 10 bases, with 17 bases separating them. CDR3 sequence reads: CATGVGLAEQFF. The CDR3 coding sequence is TGTGCCACCGGGGTGGGGCTAGCGGAGCAGTTCTTC.